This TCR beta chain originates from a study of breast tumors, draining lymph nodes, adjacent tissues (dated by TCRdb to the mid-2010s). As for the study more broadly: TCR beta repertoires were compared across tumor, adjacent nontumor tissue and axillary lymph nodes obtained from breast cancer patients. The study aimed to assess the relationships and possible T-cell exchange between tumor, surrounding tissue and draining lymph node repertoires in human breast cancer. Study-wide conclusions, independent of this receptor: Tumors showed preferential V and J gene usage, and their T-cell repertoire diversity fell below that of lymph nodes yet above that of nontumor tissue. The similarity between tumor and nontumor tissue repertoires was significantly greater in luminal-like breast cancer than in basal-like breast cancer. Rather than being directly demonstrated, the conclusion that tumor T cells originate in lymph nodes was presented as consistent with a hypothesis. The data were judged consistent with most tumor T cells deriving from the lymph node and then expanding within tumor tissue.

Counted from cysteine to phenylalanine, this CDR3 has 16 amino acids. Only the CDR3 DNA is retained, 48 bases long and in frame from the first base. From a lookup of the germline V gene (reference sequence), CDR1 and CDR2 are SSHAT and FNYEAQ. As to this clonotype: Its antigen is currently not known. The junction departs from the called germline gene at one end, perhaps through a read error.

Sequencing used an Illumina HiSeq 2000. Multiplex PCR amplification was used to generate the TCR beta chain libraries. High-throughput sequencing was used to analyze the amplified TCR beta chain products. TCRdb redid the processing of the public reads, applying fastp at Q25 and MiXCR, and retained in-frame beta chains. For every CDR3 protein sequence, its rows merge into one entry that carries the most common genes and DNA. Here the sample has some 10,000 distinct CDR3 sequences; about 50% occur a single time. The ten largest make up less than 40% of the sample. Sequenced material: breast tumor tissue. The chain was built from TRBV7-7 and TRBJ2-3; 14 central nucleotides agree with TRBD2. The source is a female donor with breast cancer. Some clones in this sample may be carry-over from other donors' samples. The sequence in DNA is TGTGCTAGCAGCCCGGGGACTAGCGGGAGTGTAGATACGCAGTATTTT. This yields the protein CASSPGTSGSVDTQYF.